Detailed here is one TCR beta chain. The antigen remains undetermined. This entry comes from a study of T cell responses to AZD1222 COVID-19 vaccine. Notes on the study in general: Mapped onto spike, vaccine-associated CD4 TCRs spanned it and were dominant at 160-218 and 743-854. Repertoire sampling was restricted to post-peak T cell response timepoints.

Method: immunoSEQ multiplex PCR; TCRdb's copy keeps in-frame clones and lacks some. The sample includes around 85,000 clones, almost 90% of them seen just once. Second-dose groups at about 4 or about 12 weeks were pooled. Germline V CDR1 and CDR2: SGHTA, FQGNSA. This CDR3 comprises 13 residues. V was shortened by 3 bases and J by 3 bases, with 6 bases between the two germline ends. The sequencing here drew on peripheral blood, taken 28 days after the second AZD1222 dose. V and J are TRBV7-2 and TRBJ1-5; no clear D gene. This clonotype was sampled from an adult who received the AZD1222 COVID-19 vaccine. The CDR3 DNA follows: TGTGCCAGCAGCTTTAACCACAATCAGCCCCAGCATTTT. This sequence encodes CASSFNHNQPQHF.